Listed below are T cell receptor beta chains from one sample, sequenced in a study of PD-L1 blockade in urothelial cancer. Profiling relied on immunoSEQ multiplex PCR, and the TCRdb table lists in-frame clones only, not all of them. Of around 50,000 clones listed, approximately 90% were seen once; the top ten hold 2% to 3%. Here the sequenced sample was PBMCs, taken around atezolizumab (anti-PD-L1) treatment. These receptor sequences come from a man aged 60-69 years with urothelial cancer. The CDR3 runs from the conserved cysteine through the conserved F or W. The D gene is left open where the match is weak. Clone sizes are given selectively: once, few, many, or a class where the clone is expanded.

j_call	clone_size	d_call	v_call	cdr3_aa	cdr3_nt
TRBJ2-1	.	TRBD2	TRBV10-1	CASSESGGPNEQFF	TGCGCCAGCAGTGAAAGCGGGGGCCCCAATGAGCAGTTCTTC
TRBJ1-6	.	.	TRBV7-9	CASSPGSADNSPLHF	TGTGCCAGCAGCCCAGGTAGCGCAGATAATTCACCCCTCCACTTT
TRBJ1-3	.	.	TRBV9	CASSALNRVIAGNTIYF	TGTGCCAGCAGCGCCCTAAACAGGGTTATCGCTGGAAACACCATATATTTT
TRBJ1-5	.	.	TRBV7-2	CASSPFYSNQPQHF	TGTGCCAGCAGCCCGTTTTATAGCAATCAGCCCCAGCATTTT
TRBJ2-1	.	TRBD1	TRBV30	CAWSIGQGFYNEQFF	TGTGCCTGGAGTATCGGACAGGGGTTCTACAATGAGCAGTTCTTC
TRBJ1-5	.	TRBD1	TRBV18	CASSPSDRGQPQHF	TGTGCCAGCTCACCATCAGACAGGGGTCAGCCCCAGCATTTT
TRBJ1-1	.	.	TRBV5-1	CASSLGRWEVTEAFF	TGCGCCAGCAGCTTAGGGAGGTGGGAGGTCACTGAAGCTTTCTTT
TRBJ2-5	.	TRBD1	TRBV2	CASSLQGALRETQYF	TGTGCCAGCAGTTTACAGGGGGCTCTGAGAGAGACCCAGTACTTC
TRBJ1-2	once	.	TRBV5-6	CASSSLRESRPGGYTF	TGTGCCAGCAGCTCGCTACGGGAGTCCCGTCCGGGTGGCTACACCTTC
TRBJ2-7	.	TRBD2	TRBV18	CATSYGLAGSEQYF	TGTGCCACGTCGTACGGACTAGCGGGCTCCGAGCAGTACTTC
TRBJ1-2	.	.	TRBV28	CASSSGYGYTF	TGTGCCAGCAGTTCAGGCTATGGCTACACCTTC
TRBJ1-4	once	.	TRBV14	CASSQLTGFRGEKLFF	TGTGCCAGCAGCCAACTAACAGGGTTCCGTGGTGAAAAACTGTTTTTT
TRBJ2-1	few	TRBD1	TRBV28	CASKDRGGYNEQFF	TGTGCCAGCAAGGACAGGGGTGGCTACAATGAGCAGTTCTTC
TRBJ1-3	.	.	TRBV5-1	CASSLALGTSGNTIYF	TGCGCCAGCAGCTTGGCCCTCGGGACTTCTGGAAACACCATATATTTT
TRBJ2-5	.	TRBD1	TRBV5-1	CASSPAGGQETQYF	TGCGCCAGCAGCCCGGCAGGGGGACAAGAGACCCAGTACTTC
TRBJ2-2	.	.	TRBV9	CASSVSVGELFF	TGTGCCAGCAGCGTTAGCGTAGGGGAGCTGTTTTTT
TRBJ2-6	.	TRBD2	TRBV5-1	CASSLAGGAGANVLTF	TGCGCCAGCAGCTTGGCCGGGGGGGCTGGGGCCAACGTCCTGACTTTC
TRBJ1-2	.	.	TRBV5-1	CASSPGQNYGYTF	TGCGCCAGCAGCCCCGGACAGAACTATGGCTACACCTTC
TRBJ2-5	.	.	TRBV9	CASSVDAEQETQYF	TGTGCCAGCAGCGTAGATGCAGAACAAGAGACCCAGTACTTC
TRBJ2-2	once	.	TRBV5-1	CASSLAAGHTGELFF	TGCGCCAGCAGCTTGGCAGCAGGGCATACCGGGGAGCTGTTTTTT
TRBJ1-3	once	TRBD1	TRBV9	CASSQGVAGNTIYF	TGTGCCAGCAGCCAGGGGGTAGCTGGAAACACCATATATTTT
TRBJ2-1	.	.	TRBV4-1	CASSQYSGGGENEQFF	TGCGCCAGCAGCCAATATTCGGGGGGCGGAGAGAATGAGCAGTTCTTC
TRBJ2-2	.	TRBD2	TRBV30	CARGPNGGAAGELFF	TGTGCCAGGGGCCCTAACGGGGGGGCGGCCGGGGAGCTGTTTTTT
TRBJ2-2	.	.	TRBV4-1	CASSQWEGGGPNTGELFF	TGCGCCAGCAGCCAATGGGAGGGCGGGGGCCCAAACACCGGGGAGCTGTTTTTT
TRBJ1-1	.	TRBD1	TRBV15	CATSGRDREDQAFF	TGTGCCACCAGCGGCCGGGACAGGGAGGACCAAGCTTTCTTT
TRBJ2-2	.	.	TRBV21-1	CASSSTPGVRTGELFF	TGTGCCAGCAGCAGTACGCCAGGGGTCAGGACCGGGGAGCTGTTTTTT
TRBJ1-5	.	.	TRBV7-2	CASSGQKNQPQHF	TGTGCCAGCAGTGGACAGAAAAATCAGCCCCAGCATTTT
TRBJ2-3	.	.	TRBV7-9	CASSAGSAGDTQYF	TGTGCCAGCAGCGCGGGGTCGGCAGGAGATACGCAGTATTTT
TRBJ2-1	.	TRBD2	TRBV6-5	CASSSGRTYNEQFF	TGTGCCAGCAGTAGCGGGAGAACCTACAATGAGCAGTTCTTC
TRBJ1-1	.	.	TRBV11-2	CASSLERGSAEAFF	TGTGCCAGCAGCTTGGAGCGGGGTAGCGCTGAAGCTTTCTTT
TRBJ2-6	.	TRBD1	TRBV7-8	CASSPQDRGWANVLTF	TGTGCCAGCAGCCCCCAAGACAGGGGGTGGGCCAACGTCCTGACTTTC
TRBJ2-5	.	.	TRBV19	CASSSKSGRRWETQYF	TGTGCCAGTAGTTCGAAGTCTGGGAGAAGGTGGGAGACCCAGTACTTC
TRBJ2-1	.	.	TRBV6-1	CASSEEGAGTSEQFF	TGTGCCAGCAGTGAAGAGGGGGCGGGGACTAGTGAGCAGTTCTTC
TRBJ1-3	.	.	TRBV2	CASSEPRSGNTIYF	TGTGCCAGCAGTGAACCCCGGAGCGGAAACACCATATATTTT
TRBJ2-5	.	.	TRBV5-1	CASSPSIGEETQYF	TGCGCCAGCAGCCCGTCGATAGGGGAAGAGACCCAGTACTTC
TRBJ1-4	.	TRBD1	TRBV30	CAWGAGQINEKLFF	TGTGCCTGGGGGGCGGGACAGATTAATGAAAAACTGTTTTTT
TRBJ2-4	.	.	TRBV6-5	CASSNDRLAKNIQYF	TGTGCCAGCAGTAACGACAGGTTAGCCAAAAACATTCAGTACTTC
TRBJ2-5	.	TRBD2	TRBV19	CASSILRAGTSGRRGETQYF	TGTGCCAGTAGTATATTACGGGCCGGGACTAGCGGGAGGCGAGGGGAGACCCAGTACTTC
TRBJ2-3	.	TRBD2	TRBV30	CAWSDRTSGGTHTQYF	TGTGCCTGGAGTGACCGGACTAGCGGGGGGACACATACGCAGTATTTT
TRBJ1-1	.	.	TRBV9	CASSVVGGGAEAFF	TGTGCCAGCAGCGTAGTAGGGGGGGGTGCGGAAGCTTTCTTT
TRBJ1-1	.	.	TRBV5-1	CASSSDSVNTEAFF	TGCGCCAGCAGCTCAGACAGCGTAAACACTGAAGCTTTCTTT
TRBJ1-4	few	.	TRBV19	CASSEPTGMSEKLFF	TGTGCCAGTAGTGAACCCACAGGGATGAGTGAAAAACTGTTTTTT
TRBJ1-1	.	.	TRBV7-2	CASSPGHSNTEAFF	TGTGCCAGCAGCCCGGGACATTCGAACACTGAAGCTTTCTTT
TRBJ2-7	.	.	TRBV6-6	CASSYGQDIYEQYF	TGTGCCAGCAGTTACGGGCAGGATATTTACGAGCAGTACTTC
TRBJ2-1	.	TRBD2	TRBV7-2	CASSLDSAGGPQFF	TGTGCCAGCAGCTTAGATTCGGCGGGAGGACCGCAGTTCTTC
TRBJ2-1	.	TRBD2	TRBV6-5	CASKKTSGGDEQFF	TGTGCCAGCAAGAAGACTAGCGGGGGCGATGAGCAGTTCTTC
TRBJ1-1	.	.	TRBV29-1	CSVAGWSTEAFF	TGCAGCGTTGCCGGGTGGAGCACTGAAGCTTTCTTT
TRBJ2-4	once	TRBD1	TRBV7-2	CASSLGTGGIQYF	TGTGCCAGCAGCTTAGGGACAGGGGGGATTCAGTACTTC